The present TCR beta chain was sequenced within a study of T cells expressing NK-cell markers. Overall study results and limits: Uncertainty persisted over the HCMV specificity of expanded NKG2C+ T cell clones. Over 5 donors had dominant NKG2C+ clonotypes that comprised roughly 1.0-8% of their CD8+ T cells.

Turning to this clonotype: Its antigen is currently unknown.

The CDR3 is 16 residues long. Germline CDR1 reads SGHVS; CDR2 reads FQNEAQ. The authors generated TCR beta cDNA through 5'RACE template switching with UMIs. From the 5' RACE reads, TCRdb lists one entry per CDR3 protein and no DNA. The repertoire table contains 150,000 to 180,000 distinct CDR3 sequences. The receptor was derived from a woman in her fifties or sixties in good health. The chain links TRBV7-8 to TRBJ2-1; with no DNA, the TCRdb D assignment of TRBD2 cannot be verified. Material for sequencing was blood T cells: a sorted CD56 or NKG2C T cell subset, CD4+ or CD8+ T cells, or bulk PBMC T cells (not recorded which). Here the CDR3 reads CASSLAGLAGVNEQFF.